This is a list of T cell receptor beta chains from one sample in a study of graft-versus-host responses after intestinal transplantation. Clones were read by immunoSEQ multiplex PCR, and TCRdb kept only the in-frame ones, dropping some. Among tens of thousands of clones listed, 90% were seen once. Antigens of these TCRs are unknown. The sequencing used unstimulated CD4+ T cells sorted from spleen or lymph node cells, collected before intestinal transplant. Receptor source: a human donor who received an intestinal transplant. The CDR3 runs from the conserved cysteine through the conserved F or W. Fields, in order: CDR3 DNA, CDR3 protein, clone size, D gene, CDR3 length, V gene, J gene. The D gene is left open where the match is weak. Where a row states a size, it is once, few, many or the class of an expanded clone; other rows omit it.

TGTGCCAGCTCAATCTGGGGCTCCCAAGAGACCCAGTACTTC	CASSIWGSQETQYF	NA	NA	14	TRBV18	TRBJ2-5
TGTGCCAGCAGCTACTATGGAGAGCAGTTCTTC	CASSYYGEQFF	NA	NA	11	TRBV11-3	TRBJ2-1
TGTGCCAGAAGGACAGGGGAGGCCGGGGAGCTGTTTTTT	CARRTGEAGELFF	NA	TRBD1	13	TRBV2	TRBJ2-2
TGCAGTGCTCCAGACTCCTACGAGCAGTACTTC	CSAPDSYEQYF	NA	NA	11	TRBV20-1	TRBJ2-7
TGTGCCAGCAGCCGCAGGGGGTTGAACACTGAAGCTTTCTTT	CASSRRGLNTEAFF	NA	TRBD1	14	TRBV5-6	TRBJ1-1
TGTGCCAGCAGCTTAGATACAGGGGCCTCCTACGAGCAGTACTTC	CASSLDTGASYEQYF	NA	TRBD1	15	TRBV11-1	TRBJ2-7
TGCGCCAGCAGCCCAGAACCGGGGGGAGAGACCCAGTACTTC	CASSPEPGGETQYF	once	TRBD2	14	TRBV5-1	TRBJ2-5
TGTGCCAGCAGCCAAGAGAGGGGAGACAGGGAGGACTATGGCTACACCTTC	CASSQERGDREDYGYTF	NA	TRBD1	17	TRBV14	TRBJ1-2
TGTGCCAGTAGTACGGGGCTAGCGGGGGCTGGGGATACGCAGTATTTT	CASSTGLAGAGDTQYF	NA	TRBD2	16	TRBV19	TRBJ2-3
TGTGCCAGCAGCTTAGAGCGGGGGGGCTACGAGCAGTACTTC	CASSLERGGYEQYF	NA	TRBD2	14	TRBV7-8	TRBJ2-7
TGTGCCAGCAGGGAGACTAGCGGGGGGGCGGTGTTCTTC	CASRETSGGAVFF	NA	TRBD2	13	TRBV2	TRBJ2-1
TGTGCCACCAGCAGAGAGGGGACAGGGAGTGCCCCCCAGCATTTT	CATSREGTGSAPQHF	NA	TRBD1	15	TRBV15	TRBJ1-5
TGCGCCAGCAGCTTCACCGGGACAGGGAAGAACACCATATATTTT	CASSFTGTGKNTIYF	NA	TRBD1	15	TRBV5-1	TRBJ1-3
TGTGCCAGCAGTTTATCAGCCCTCTCCTATAATTCACCCCTCCACTTT	CASSLSALSYNSPLHF	once	NA	16	TRBV27	TRBJ1-6
TGTGCCAGCAGCCGGACTGGGGAGACCCAGTACTTC	CASSRTGETQYF	NA	NA	12	TRBV27	TRBJ2-5
TGCGCCAGCAGTTTCATGAGGACGGGAGATTACGAGCAGTACTTC	CASSFMRTGDYEQYF	once	NA	15	TRBV4-1	TRBJ2-7
TGCGCCAGCAGCTTGATCGAACAGGGACCCTACAATGAGCAGTTCTTC	CASSLIEQGPYNEQFF	NA	NA	16	TRBV5-1	TRBJ2-1
TGTGCCAGCAGCTTAATCGGGCAGCGGGGGGGTTTGGAGACCCAGTACTTC	CASSLIGQRGGLETQYF	NA	TRBD2	17	TRBV7-3	TRBJ2-5
TGTGCCAGCAGTGAGCGGGGGGGCCCTCATGAGCAGTTCTTC	CASSERGGPHEQFF	NA	TRBD2	14	TRBV27	TRBJ2-1
TGCAGTGCTAGTCGGGACAATGAGCAGTTCTTC	CSASRDNEQFF	NA	NA	11	TRBV20-1	TRBJ2-1
TGTGCCAGCAGCTCCCAGGGGGCCAAGAACACTGAAGCTTTCTTT	CASSSQGAKNTEAFF	once	TRBD1	15	TRBV11-2	TRBJ1-1
TGCAGTGCTATCGGTACCGGGGAGCTGTTTTTT	CSAIGTGELFF	NA	NA	11	TRBV20-1	TRBJ2-2
TGTGCTAGTGGTTTGGGCGCCCTCTCTTCGGGGAACACTGAAGCTTTCTTT	CASGLGALSSGNTEAFF	NA	NA	17	TRBV12-5	TRBJ1-1
TGTGCCAGCAGCTTAGCTCCGGTGAGGGGGGAGACCCAGTACTTC	CASSLAPVRGETQYF	NA	NA	15	TRBV7-2	TRBJ2-5
TGTGCCAGCAGCTTCCTGGGTGGGGCGTCTAATGAAAAACTGTTTTTT	CASSFLGGASNEKLFF	NA	NA	16	TRBV11-2	TRBJ1-4
TGCACCCACCTAGGAACAAGTGGTGAAGCTTTCTTT	CTHLGTSGEAFF	few	NA	12	TRBV29-1	TRBJ1-1
TGTGCCAGCAGCTTAGGTCAGGGCCCCTCCTACGAGCAGTACTTC	CASSLGQGPSYEQYF	NA	NA	15	TRBV7-4	TRBJ2-7
TGTGCCAGCAGTAAGGACACAGGGAGGCAGTACTTC	CASSKDTGRQYF	NA	NA	12	TRBV6-1	TRBJ2-7
TGTGCCAGCAGCCTAGGCCGGGCCCAGTACTTC	CASSLGRAQYF	NA	NA	11	TRBV5-6	TRBJ2-5
TGTGCCAGCCCTGGGGGCGGGGGGGACAATGAGCAGTTCTTC	CASPGGGGDNEQFF	NA	TRBD2	14	TRBV13	TRBJ2-1
TGTGCCAGCAGCGTAGCTGCGGGGGGGCAGACCCAGTACTTC	CASSVAAGGQTQYF	NA	TRBD2	14	TRBV9	TRBJ2-5
TGCGCCAGCAGTGAGGGCCCGGGGGCTTTCTTT	CASSEGPGAFF	once	NA	11	TRBV5-1	TRBJ1-1
TGTGCCAGCAGCCCACTGGGGGGGGCAGAGACCCAGTACTTC	CASSPLGGAETQYF	NA	NA	14	TRBV7-2	TRBJ2-5
TGTGCCAGTAGTATCAGGGCGGAAGCTTTCTTT	CASSIRAEAFF	NA	NA	11	TRBV19	TRBJ1-1